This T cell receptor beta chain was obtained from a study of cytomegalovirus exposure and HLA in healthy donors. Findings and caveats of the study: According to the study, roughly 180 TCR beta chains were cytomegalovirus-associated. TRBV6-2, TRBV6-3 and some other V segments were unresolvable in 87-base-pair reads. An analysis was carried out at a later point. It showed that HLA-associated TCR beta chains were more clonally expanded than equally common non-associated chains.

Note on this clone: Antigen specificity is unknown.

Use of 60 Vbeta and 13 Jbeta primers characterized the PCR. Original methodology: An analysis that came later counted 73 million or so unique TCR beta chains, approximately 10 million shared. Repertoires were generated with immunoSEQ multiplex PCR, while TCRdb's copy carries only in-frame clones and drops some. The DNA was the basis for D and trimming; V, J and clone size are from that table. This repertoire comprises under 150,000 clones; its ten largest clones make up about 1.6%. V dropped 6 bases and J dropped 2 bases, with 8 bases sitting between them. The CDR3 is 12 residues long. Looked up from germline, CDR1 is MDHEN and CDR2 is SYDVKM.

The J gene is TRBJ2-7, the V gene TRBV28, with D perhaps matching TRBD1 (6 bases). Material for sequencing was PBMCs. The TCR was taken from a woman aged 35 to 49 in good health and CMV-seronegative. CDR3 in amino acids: CASSQGTYEQYF. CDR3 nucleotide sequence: TGTGCCAGCAGCCAGGGGACCTACGAGCAGTACTTC.